This T cell receptor beta chain was profiled in a study of regulatory T cells in long-lasting Graves disease (dated by TCRdb to the early 2020s). Background on the whole study: In the newly diagnosed Graves' disease group, patients had been taking antithyroid drugs for less than 3 months. Patients with persistent Graves' disease were compared with patients with newly diagnosed Graves' disease using TCR sequencing and RNA sequencing of peripheral blood. The study was registered as a clinical trial and conducted in China. A total of about 33 samples were covered by TCR sequencing, comprising approximately 13 persistent and around 20 newly diagnosed Graves' disease patients.

Study-level results and caveats: As a limitation, the authors acknowledged that the small sample size may reduce accuracy. The study examined only peripheral blood because the primary lesion, thyroid tissue, could not be accessed. Sequencing and analysis were restricted to the TCR beta chain. Patients with persistent disease shared more public clonotypes (approximately 2,500) than newly diagnosed patients did (around 1,000). Compared with newly diagnosed patients, patients with persistent Graves' disease had lower TCR Shannon entropy and fewer highly expanded clones, which suggests clonal expansion. TRBV28, TRBJ1-2 and TRBJ2-5 were preferentially used in persistent disease, while TRBV20-1 and TRBJ2-1 were favored in newly diagnosed disease.

The sample's time point label is to be understood as: newly diagnosed GD, antithyroid drugs for less than 3 months. For both TCR sequencing and RNA sequencing, RNA was extracted from PBMCs in TRIzol. Graves' disease was diagnosed according to American Thyroid Association guidelines. Recruitment of patients was carried out at an endocrinology department in Xi'an, China. From each patient, around 9.3 milliliters of peripheral blood was collected into an EDTA anticoagulant tube. Ficoll Paque Plus density gradient separation was used to isolate PBMCs, and no further T cell sorting was done. An Agilent 2100 Bioanalyzer and agarose gel were used to assess RNA quality, and a NanoDrop 2000 was used to measure RNA concentration. The library relied on multiplex PCR. TCRdb shows the sequencer as Illumina HiSeq 4000. To build TCR beta libraries, CDR3 regions were amplified by Arm-PCR using iRepertoire HTBI primers. Gel purification was performed on PCR products prior to sequencing. Per the authors' processing: Gene usage analysis of CDR3 amino acid clonotypes used the roughly 60 TRBV and some 13 TRBJ segments found across samples. COPE and FqMerger were used to merge filtered high-quality paired reads into contigs. BLAST was used to align contigs to the IMGT TRBV, TRBD and TRBJ reference genes, and CDR3 was defined following IMGT. Clonotypes above 0.1% frequency were classified as highly expanded clones. Repertoire diversity was measured by Shannon entropy, and V-J evenness by the Gini coefficient. Clonotypes shared by more than one individual were considered public. In TCRdb, the public reads were trimmed at Q25 with fastp and aligned with MiXCR, with productive beta chains retained. Every entry covers one CDR3 protein and lists the most common genes and DNA from its rows. It is TCRdb's table, rather than the study itself, that gives the V and J calls and clone size. Present in this sample are some 370,000 distinct CDR3 sequences, about 11% of which were seen just once. The ten largest clonotypes hold around 18% of the sample.

This clonotype was seen repeatedly, ten times or more. Its antigen has not been determined. No much larger clone exists at a distance of one base, and base qualities are not known. V was cut back by 2 bases and J by 4 bases, leaving a gap of 5 bases between them. CDR1 and CDR2 (WNHNN, SYGVQD) derive from the germline V gene (reference sequence). The CDR3 has 13 amino acids, counting the end cysteine and phenylalanine. Only the CDR3 region is kept as DNA, spanning 39 bases read in frame from base 1. A further study also used this sample, focusing on T cells in Graves' hyperthyroidism and ophthalmopathy. That second report states: Stable Graves' hyperthyroidism was defined as no progression to ophthalmopathy during 18 months of follow-up. Hyperthyroidism patients were newly diagnosed, with disease duration under 2 months, and aged 18 to 65 years. The study excluded patients with uncontrolled infections, other autoimmune diseases, pregnancy or lactation. Diagnoses were established on the basis of clinical symptoms, serum thyroxine and TRAb, thyroid ultrasound, and orbital computed tomography. The TCR CDR3 was subjected to a first round of RT-PCR using the HTBI primer set and the Qiagen OneStep RT-PCR kit. Most expanded thyroid clonotypes (frequency above 0.001) were also found in blood, which suggests that blood repertoires may mirror thyroid immune responses. A 13 V-J signature model separated ophthalmopathy from stable hyperthyroidism, with around 88% sensitivity and roughly 81% specificity in cross-validation and 80%/75% in testing. In validation, the model predicted progression to ophthalmopathy a median of about 6 months before onset, with about 67% sensitivity and about 72% specificity. A discovery cohort of approximately 100 patients, roughly 40 with Graves' ophthalmopathy and approximately 57 with stable Graves' hyperthyroidism, was used to find distinguishing TCR V-J signatures. Whether ophthalmopathy could be predicted prospectively was tested in an independent validation cohort made up of approximately 19 hyperthyroidism patients plus 17 patients who later progressed to ophthalmopathy. For training and testing, the roughly 93 patients in the discovery cohort were randomly divided in a 7:3 ratio. The study also compared thyroid tissue and blood T-cell repertoires from several Graves' hyperthyroidism patients. Following sampling, methimazole starting at 30 mg daily was given to hyperthyroidism patients, and high-dose intravenous methylprednisolone was given to ophthalmopathy patients. A second multiplex PCR round built the libraries, followed by size selection and purification. Paired-end sequencing of the libraries was performed with 100 bp reads on an Illumina HiSeq2000. Raw data were processed with SOAPnuke, discarding reads with adapters, uncalled bases, mean Phred below 15, or no exact constant-primer or identifier match. COPE v1.2.5 was used to merge the high-quality paired reads, and each unique nucleotide sequence was defined as a clonotype. MiTCR v1.1 was used to align the clonotypes against IMGT TRBV, TRBD and TRBJ reference segments. The analysis included only V-J combinations with a frequency above 0.0001, which together covered approximately 99% of the repertoires. A TCS score was defined as the ratio of F50 (clonal expansion) to E x V (chaos), with BLOSUM62-based TCRdist applied between CDR3 peptides within each V-J. Welch's t-statistics and random forest reduced roughly 500 V-J features to 10 to 15, which were used in a naive Bayes classifier (R e1071). Sample size was not statistically predetermined, and investigators were not blinded to group allocation. TCR Vbeta CDR3 sequencing of approximately 140 peripheral blood samples (43 ophthalmopathy, 75 to 80 hyperthyroidism and roughly 17 progressor patients) is reported in the paper.

The chain links TRBV10-1 with TRBJ1-4; no D gene is confidently identified. The source material was peripheral blood mononuclear cells (PBMCs), sampled at new diagnosis, from a patient treated with antithyroid drugs. The TCR was taken from a young woman with Graves disease. Donor details come from another sample of the same person, matched by shared clones. Here is the DNA: TGCGCCAGCAGTGAGGATAATAATGAAAAACTGTTTTTT. Translated, this is CASSEDNNEKLFF.